One and the same sample provided the 4 T cell receptor beta chains below, sequenced in a study of blood T cell repertoires in COVID-19. Profiled with immunoSEQ multiplex PCR; TCRdb holds only in-frame clones, not every one. The table has around 400,000 clones, 75% to 90% seen once. The sample was PBMCs or T cells enriched from blood (not recorded which). Receptors were obtained from a woman aged 50 to 60 who had recovered from COVID-19.

This clone was seen just once. The rearrangement links TRBV7-6 to TRBJ2-3; 10 bases fit TRBD2. V was pared by 4 bases and J by 1 base, with 2 bases of the junction left unmatched. The CDR3 sequence is 15 residues long. CDR1 and CDR2 from the germline V gene are SGHVS and FNYEAQ. CDR3 nucleotide sequence: TGTGCCAGCAGCTGGCTAGCGGGGGGCACAGATACGCAGTATTTT. Translation gives CASSWLAGGTDTQYF.

The CDR3 DNA reads as TGTGCCAGCAGCGTAAGGGGACTAGCGGGGGGCACCCACCAAGAGACCCAGTACTTC. It yields the protein CASSVRGLAGGTHQETQYF. V gene TRBV9 combines with J gene TRBJ2-5; 15 nucleotides line up with TRBD2. Germline V gene lookup returns CDR1 SGDLS and CDR2 YYNGEE. CDR3 length: 19 amino acids. Unmatched junction bases numbered 7, after V lost 1 base and J lost 0 bases.

The genes are TRBV6-5 and TRBJ2-7, with TRBD2 matching 14 bases. This CDR3 comprises 15 residues. The V gene end was trimmed by 6 bases and the J gene end by 2 bases; junction bases not matched to a gene: 3. The germline gives CDR1 MNHEY, CDR2 SVGAGI. DNA of the CDR3: TGTGCCAGCAGCCAGACTAGCGGGAGGGCCTACGAGCAGTACTTC. Protein sequence: CASSQTSGRAYEQYF.

This clone was seen many times. The chain combines TRBV19 with TRBJ2-1; 10 nucleotides line up with TRBD2. The CDR3 runs to 16 residues. Germline V gene data show CDR1 as LNHDA and CDR2 as SQIVND (reference sequence). The V and J ends lost 5 bases and 7 bases, in that order; junction bases with no gene match: 11. The DNA for the CDR3 is TGTGCCAGTAGTTATACCGGGACTAGCGTCGGAAATGAGCAGTTCTTC. Translating it yields CASSYTGTSVGNEQFF. Complete variable domain (other parts from reference TRBV19 and TRBJ2-1): DGGITQSPKYLFRKEGQNVTLSCEQNLNHDAMYWYRQDPGQGLRLIYYSQIVNDFQKGDIAEGYSVSREKKESFPLTVTSAQKNPTAFYLCASSYTGTSVGNEQFFGPGTRLTVL.